The clone carrying this T cell receptor (beta chain) was recorded at least ten times. In germline, CDR1 is SGHTA, CDR2 FQGTGA. The J segment lost 11 bases and the V segment lost 2 bases, leaving 10 bases of the junction unmatched. This CDR3 region has 15 residues. The sample comes from a study of early T cells in non-severe SARS-CoV-2 infection. MiXCR, applied by TCRdb to the 5' RACE reads, yields one record per CDR3 protein. The top ten hold around 6.4% of the sample, which has tens of thousands of distinct CDR3 sequences, about a tenth seen once. The chain recombines TRBV7-3 with TRBJ2-4; TRBD2 matches 9 bases. The sequenced sample consisted of whole blood. This clonotype was obtained from an adult who was a healthcare worker with PCR-confirmed SARS-CoV-2 infection or an uninfected control (not recorded which). In nucleotides, the CDR3 is TGTGCCAGCAGCTTACAAGGCGGGACTAGCAGCCTTCAGTACTTC. Protein product: CASSLQGGTSSLQYF.